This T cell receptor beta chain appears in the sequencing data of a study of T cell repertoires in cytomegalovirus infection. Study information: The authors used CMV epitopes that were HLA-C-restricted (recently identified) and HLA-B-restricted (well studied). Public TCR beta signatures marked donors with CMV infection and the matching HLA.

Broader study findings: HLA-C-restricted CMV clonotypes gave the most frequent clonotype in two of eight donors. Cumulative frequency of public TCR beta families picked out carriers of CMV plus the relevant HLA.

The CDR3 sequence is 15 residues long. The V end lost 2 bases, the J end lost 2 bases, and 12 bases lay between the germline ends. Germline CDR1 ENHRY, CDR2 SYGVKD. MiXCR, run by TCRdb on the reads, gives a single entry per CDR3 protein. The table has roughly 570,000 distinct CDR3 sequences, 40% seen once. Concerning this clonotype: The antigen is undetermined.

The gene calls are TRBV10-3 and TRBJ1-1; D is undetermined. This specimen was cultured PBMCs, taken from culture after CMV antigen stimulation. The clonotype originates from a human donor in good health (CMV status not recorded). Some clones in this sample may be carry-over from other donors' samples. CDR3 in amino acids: CAISEGVSGNTEAFF. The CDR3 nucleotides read TGTGCCATCAGTGAGGGTGTCAGCGGTAACACTGAAGCTTTCTTT.